Listed below are T cell receptor beta chains from one sample, sequenced in a study of control samples from healthy donors and cancer patients. Profiled with immunoSEQ multiplex PCR; TCRdb holds only in-frame clones, not every one. The sample yields around 190,000 clones, around 91% seen once. The sample consisted of blood. All receptors come from a woman aged 45-60 years in good health. The CDR3 runs from the conserved cysteine through the conserved F or W. A D gene is named only where the DNA matches it firmly. The listing skips clone size in some rows; elsewhere it reads once, few, many or a size class.

j_gene | d_gene | abundance | v_gene | CDR3nt | CDR3aa
TRBJ1-5 | NA | NA | TRBV19 | TGTGCCAGTGGGAGGCTCCTCGGGAGCAATCAGCCCCAGCATTTT | CASGRLLGSNQPQHF
TRBJ2-7 | NA | few | TRBV6-2/TRBV6-3 | TGTGCCAGCAGCTGGACCCGGACCCACGAGCAGTACTTC | CASSWTRTHEQYF
TRBJ1-2 | TRBD1 | NA | TRBV10-3 | TGTGCCTTTACCCGGGACAGGGAAATCGGCTACACCTTC | CAFTRDREIGYTF
TRBJ2-1 | NA | NA | TRBV19 | TGTGCCAGCCAACCAGACCGACCCCTCTCCTACAATGAGCAGTTCTTC | CASQPDRPLSYNEQFF
TRBJ2-2 | NA | NA | TRBV6-4 | TGTGCCAGCAGTCAGGGTTCGAGCACCGGGGAGCTGTTTTTT | CASSQGSSTGELFF
TRBJ2-1 | TRBD2 | NA | TRBV5-1 | TGCGCCAGCAGATCCCGGGACTATAAACTAACCATTCAAAACAATGAGCAGTTCTTC | CASRSRDYKLTIQNNEQFF
TRBJ1-1 | NA | NA | TRBV19 | TGTGCCAGTACTGACAGGAGGAACACTGAAGCTTTCTTT | CASTDRRNTEAFF
TRBJ1-4 | NA | NA | TRBV28 | TGTGCCAGCAGTTTAGTGTATGAAAAACTGTTTTTT | CASSLVYEKLFF
TRBJ2-1 | NA | once | TRBV7-8 | TGTGCCAGCAGCCTCCGGGACCCTTCCTACAATGAGCAGTTCTTC | CASSLRDPSYNEQFF
TRBJ2-5 | NA | NA | TRBV6-5 | TGTGCCAGCAGTTACGGGTATACCCAGTACTTC | CASSYGYTQYF
TRBJ1-6 | TRBD1 | NA | TRBV10-3 | TGTGCCATCAGCGGGGGGGGACAGGGGTTTTCACCCCTCCACTTT | CAISGGGQGFSPLHF
TRBJ2-3 | TRBD1 | NA | TRBV6-4 | TGTGCCAGCAGTGAAGGGGGCAGACGCGGGGATACGCAGTATTTT | CASSEGGRRGDTQYF
TRBJ2-2 | NA | NA | TRBV19 | TGTGCCAGTAGAACAGGGAATGCCGGGGAGCTGTTTTTT | CASRTGNAGELFF
TRBJ1-5 | NA | NA | TRBV28 | TGTGCCAGCCTCGGGATATACAATCAGCCCCAGCATTTT | CASLGIYNQPQHF
TRBJ1-2 | TRBD1 | NA | TRBV19 | TGTGCCAGTAGTGCGGGGACAGCCCTCAACTATGGCTACACCTTC | CASSAGTALNYGYTF
TRBJ1-2 | NA | NA | TRBV27 | TGTGCCAGCAGGGCCAGCGATCTCCGGTATGGCTACACCTTC | CASRASDLRYGYTF
TRBJ1-2 | TRBD1 | NA | TRBV5-1 | TGCGCCAGCAGCTTGGGACAGGGGCAGGGCTACACCTTC | CASSLGQGQGYTF
TRBJ1-3 | NA | NA | TRBV28 | TGTGCCAGCAGTTTGTCGAACACCATATATTTT | CASSLSNTIYF
TRBJ2-3 | NA | NA | TRBV7-3 | TGTGCCAGCAGCCCCCAAAGTGGGGGATTTGCAGATACGCAGTATTTT | CASSPQSGGFADTQYF
TRBJ2-3 | NA | NA | TRBV30 | TGTGCCTGGACCTACCCCGGGGGGCTTACGGGGGAGCTCACAGATACGCAGTATTTT | CAWTYPGGLTGELTDTQYF
TRBJ2-4 | TRBD1 | NA | TRBV6-1 | TGTGCCAGCAGTGAATACAGGGGGCCTGGGGACTCATTC | CASSEYRGPGDSF
TRBJ2-2 | NA | NA | TRBV30 | TGTGCCTGGAGTGAGGCCCACGGGGTGGCCGGGGAGCTGTTTTTT | CAWSEAHGVAGELFF
TRBJ1-2 | NA | NA | TRBV6-5 | TGTGCCAGCAGGCTATCCTTGGTCTATGGCTACACCTTC | CASRLSLVYGYTF
TRBJ2-7 | TRBD1 | NA | TRBV10-3 | TGTGCCATCCAGACAGGGGGGTCCTACGAGCAGTACTTC | CAIQTGGSYEQYF
TRBJ2-7 | TRBD1 | NA | TRBV5-8 | TGTGCCAGCACCCCATGGATCGACAGGGCCCACGAGCAGTACTTC | CASTPWIDRAHEQYF
TRBJ2-3 | NA | once | TRBV24-1 | TGTGCCACCAGTGATTTAAACAGGGGAGGGTCAGATACGCAGTATTTT | CATSDLNRGGSDTQYF
TRBJ2-5 | NA | NA | TRBV12-3/TRBV12-4 | TGTGCCAGCAGTTTGGACGGAGCAGCCCAGTACTTC | CASSLDGAAQYF
TRBJ2-7 | NA | NA | TRBV7-8 | TGTGCCAGCAGCTTGACGGATGAGACCCCGTATTCCTACGAGCAGTACTTC | CASSLTDETPYSYEQYF
TRBJ1-1 | TRBD1 | NA | TRBV4-1 | TGCGCCAGCAGCCAAGGCGGACAGGTTACGAACACTGAAGCTTTCTTT | CASSQGGQVTNTEAFF
TRBJ2-7 | TRBD2 | NA | TRBV9 | TGTGCCAGCAGCGTAAGCGGGGGCTACGAGCAGTACTTC | CASSVSGGYEQYF
TRBJ2-4 | TRBD2 | NA | TRBV5-4 | TGTGCCAGCAGCGCGACTAGCGGGGGGGAGGGCAAAAACATTCAGTACTTC | CASSATSGGEGKNIQYF
TRBJ1-6 | TRBD1 | NA | TRBV2 | TGTGCCAGCAGTGAATTAACGGGACAGGGGGCTCGGGGCGTTTTTTATAATTCACCCCTCCACTTT | CASSELTGQGARGVFYNSPLHF
TRBJ1-5 | NA | NA | TRBV28 | TGTGCCAGCAGTTACCCCGGGACACTAAATCAGCCCCAGCATTTT | CASSYPGTLNQPQHF
TRBJ2-2 | NA | NA | TRBV10-3 | TGTGCCATCAGTGAGTCGGGGGCCGGGGAGCTGTTTTTT | CAISESGAGELFF
TRBJ2-1 | NA | NA | TRBV27 | TGTGCCAGCAGTTTATCAGGGGTCAACTACAATGAGCAGTTCTTC | CASSLSGVNYNEQFF
TRBJ1-6 | NA | few | TRBV7-3 | TGTGCCAGCAGCTTAGGGGACCGGTATAATTCACCCCTCCACTTT | CASSLGDRYNSPLHF
TRBJ2-7 | TRBD1 | NA | TRBV7-2 | TGTGCCAGCAGCTTATCTACAGGGGGCACCTACGAGCAGTACTTC | CASSLSTGGTYEQYF
TRBJ1-5 | NA | NA | TRBV10-3 | TGTGCCATCAGTCCTCGACCGGACAATCAGCCCCAGCATTTT | CAISPRPDNQPQHF
TRBJ1-5 | NA | NA | TRBV19 | TGTGCCAGTAGGGGGTCGCATCAGCCCCAGCATTTT | CASRGSHQPQHF
TRBJ1-1 | TRBD1 | once | TRBV19 | TGTGCCAGTAGTATGGGGACAGTGAACACTGAAGCTTTCTTT | CASSMGTVNTEAFF
TRBJ1-4 | TRBD1 | NA | TRBV6-6 | TGTGCCAGCAGACTCCCGGGACAGGGAGATGAAAAACTGTTTTTT | CASRLPGQGDEKLFF
TRBJ2-1 | NA | NA | TRBV5-5 | TGTGCCAGCAGCTTGGCCTTGGGAACGGGAGTGAGGTACAATGAGCAGTTCTTC | CASSLALGTGVRYNEQFF
TRBJ2-5 | NA | NA | TRBV25-1 | TGTGCCAGCAGTGAGGAGGGCCCGGGAGAGACCCAGTACTTC | CASSEEGPGETQYF
TRBJ2-1 | NA | NA | TRBV14 | TGTGCCAGCAGCCGATGGGCGCGAGGTTGGAATGAGCAGTTCTTC | CASSRWARGWNEQFF
TRBJ1-6 | TRBD1 | NA | TRBV2 | TGTGCCAGCAGTAGAGACAGGGGCTATAATTCACCCCTCCACTTT | CASSRDRGYNSPLHF
TRBJ1-2 | NA | NA | TRBV12-3/TRBV12-4 | TGTGCCAGCATGGTCGGGACGGGCGGCTACACCTTC | CASMVGTGGYTF
TRBJ2-3 | NA | NA | TRBV2 | TGTGCCAGCAGTGAAGCGGGGACTAGCACAGATACGCAGTATTTT | CASSEAGTSTDTQYF
TRBJ2-1 | TRBD1 | NA | TRBV7-2 | TGTGCCAGCAGTCGGGACAGGGTGGGCAATGAGCAGTTCTTC | CASSRDRVGNEQFF
TRBJ2-5 | TRBD2 | NA | TRBV7-9 | TGTGCCAGCAGCTTGGGACTAGCGGGTCAAGAGACCCAGTACTTC | CASSLGLAGQETQYF
TRBJ1-5 | NA | once | TRBV19 | TGTGCCAGCGTTACGGGACTCAATCAGCCCCAGCATTTT | CASVTGLNQPQHF
TRBJ2-7 | NA | NA | TRBV21-1 | TGTGCCAGCAGCAAACACGGATCCTACGAGCAGTACTTC | CASSKHGSYEQYF
TRBJ2-1 | TRBD2 | NA | TRBV10-2 | TGCGCCAGCAGTGAACCCGGGACTAGCGGGAGGAACAATGAGCAGTTCTTC | CASSEPGTSGRNNEQFF
TRBJ1-1 | NA | NA | TRBV12-2 | TGTGCAAGTCGCTTGGGAGACGGGACAGGGGAAGGAGCTTTCTTT | CASRLGDGTGEGAFF
TRBJ2-3 | TRBD1 | NA | TRBV30 | TGTGCAACGGGACAGGGCTTATCCACAGATACGCAGTATTTT | CATGQGLSTDTQYF
TRBJ2-7 | NA | NA | TRBV12-3/TRBV12-4 | TGTGCCAGCAGTTTCGGGGATCTCTACGAGCAGTACTTC | CASSFGDLYEQYF